This passage covers 21 T cell receptor beta chains from one sample sequenced in a study of blood T cell repertoires in COVID-19. TCRdb keeps only in-frame clones here, not all; method: immunoSEQ multiplex PCR. The sample gives 250,000 or so clones, more than 75% of which show up once; approximately 5.1% is in the top ten. Sequenced sample: peripheral blood. Receptor source: a woman aged 55-70 years with COVID-19, enrolled during active disease.

This chain connects TRBV4-1 to TRBJ2-7, with TRBD1 matching over 11 bases. The V gene end was trimmed by 4 bases and the J gene end by 6 bases; junction bases not matched to a gene: 8. The germline gives CDR1 MGHRA, CDR2 YSYEKL. The CDR3 spans 15 residues. The CDR3, as DNA: TGCGCCAGCAGCCGAGTCGGCGGGACAGGGGGCGAGCAGTACTTC. Its translation is CASSRVGGTGGEQYF.

The CDR3 sequence: CAISESTGGPLDYGYTF. CDR3 nucleotides: TGTGCCATCAGTGAGTCGACAGGGGGCCCCCTGGACTATGGCTACACCTTC. V is TRBV10-3 and J is TRBJ1-2; 10 bases are a match to TRBD1. The germline gives CDR1 ENHRY, CDR2 SYGVKD. V trimming: 0 bases; J trimming: 3 bases; junction bases outside the gene matches: 7. This CDR3 spans 17 amino acids.

This clone has just a few counts. The V call is TRBV10-1, the J call TRBJ2-7, with 9 bases that match TRBD2. Germline loops: CDR1 WNHNN, CDR2 SYGVQD (reference sequence). Unmatched junction bases numbered 8, after V lost 0 bases and J lost 2 bases. This CDR3 comprises 17 residues. CDR3 in DNA: TGCGCCAGCAGTGAGTCGTGGGTAGCGGGAGTCCCCTACGAGCAGTACTTC. Translating it yields CASSESWVAGVPYEQYF.

The chain has TRBV29-1 and TRBJ2-2; no firm D call. V was clipped by 4 bases and J by 6 bases, with 6 bases between them. The CDR3 is made up of 11 amino acids. The germline CDR1 and CDR2 sequences are SQVTM and ANQGSEA. The CDR3 DNA is TGCAGCGTTGCCGGGTCCGGGGAGCTGTTTTTT. Amino acids: CSVAGSGELFF.

This clone has a handful of counts. The rearrangement uses TRBV7-8 and TRBJ1-1; the match to TRBD1 covers 10 bases. Germline loops: CDR1 SGHVS, CDR2 FQNEAQ. J was trimmed by 11 bases and V by 5 bases; bases with no gene match: 8. CDR3 length equals 13 residues. The CDR3 nucleotides read TGTGCCAGCAGCCCCGGACAGGGGGGGAGGGCTTTCTTT. This translates into CASSPGQGGRAFF.

The chain links TRBV4-3 to TRBJ2-7; 14 bases fit TRBD2. This CDR3 contains 15 residues. Losses at the gene ends were 3 bases for V and 3 bases for J; bases not matched to a gene: 1. CDR1 is LGHNA and CDR2 is YSLEER in the germline V gene. The CDR3: CASSQGLAGVYEQYF. In nucleotides, the CDR3 is TGCGCCAGCAGCCAGGGACTAGCGGGAGTCTACGAGCAGTACTTC.

The table lists this clone with a few counts. The rearrangement uses TRBV28 and TRBJ1-5; 8 positions agree with TRBD1. The germline V gene has CDR1 MDHEN and CDR2 SYDVKM. With V trimmed by 3 bases and J by 3 bases, 7 bases remained unmatched. The CDR3 contains 16 residues. CDR3 in amino acids: CASSFSGTGDNQPQHF. CDR3 nucleotides: TGTGCCAGCAGTTTCTCTGGGACAGGTGACAATCAGCCCCAGCATTTT.

The V call is TRBV2, the J call TRBJ2-5; 12 positions agree with TRBD2. Trimming cost V 3 bases and J 5 bases; bases outside gene matches: 7. The CDR3 runs 16 residues. The germline V gene encodes CDR1 SNHLY and CDR2 FYNNEI. The CDR3 region is CASSEASGRAGETQYF. The CDR3 nucleotides read TGTGCCAGCAGTGAGGCTAGCGGGAGGGCCGGTGAGACCCAGTACTTC.

The CDR3 bases are TGTGCCTGGAGGGCCGGACTACTGGGGACCGGGGAGCTGTTTTTT. Translated: CAWRAGLLGTGELFF. The V and J genes are TRBV30 and TRBJ2-2; D might be TRBD2 (6 bases). V lost 3 bases to trimming and J lost 5 bases, with 16 bases between them. This CDR3 is built from 15 residues. Germline assignment: CDR1 GTSNPN and CDR2 SVGIG (reference sequence). The full variable domain, with the rest looked up from reference TRBV30 and TRBJ2-2, is SQTIHQWPATLVQPVGSPLSLECTVEGTSNPNLYWYRQAAGRGLQLLFYSVGIGQISSEVPQNLSASRPQDRQFILSSKKLLLSDSGFYLCAWRAGLLGTGELFFGEGSRLTVL.

The CDR3 DNA reads TGTGCCAGCAGCAAAGCGGGAAGGGCAGATACGCAGTATTTT. Its translation: CASSKAGRADTQYF. The V and J genes are TRBV7-2 and TRBJ2-3, with 7 bases aligning to TRBD2. Trimming at V came to 5 bases and at J to 4 bases, leaving 6 bases not matched to a gene. Germline values: CDR1 SGHTA, CDR2 FQGNSA. The CDR3 consists of 14 residues. Supplemented by reference TRBV7-2 and TRBJ2-3, the full variable domain reads GAGVSQSPSNKVTEKGKDVELRCDPISGHTALYWYRQSLGQGLEFLIYFQGNSAPDKSGLPSDRFSAERTGGSVSTLTIQRTQQEDSAVYLCASSKAGRADTQYFGPGTRLTVL.

The chain carries TRBV5-1 and TRBJ1-2; possible D gene TRBD1, 5 bases. The CDR3 has 14 amino acids. Germline CDR1 and CDR2: SGHRS and YFSETQ. The germline V and J ends were trimmed by 4 bases and 2 bases, with 12 bases remaining between them. CDR3 bases: TGCGCCAGCAGCACCGGGGGTCTCAACTATGGCTACACCTTC. Its protein is CASSTGGLNYGYTF.

This clone was seen a few times. The V call is TRBV9, the J call TRBJ1-5; the D is unclear. CDR3 size: 17 residues. In germline, CDR1 is SGDLS, CDR2 YYNGEE. The V gene lost 0 bases and the J gene lost 0 bases, with 13 bases spanning the gap. The CDR3 loop reads CASSVGARGNSNQPQHF. The CDR3 region has the DNA TGTGCCAGCAGCGTAGGGGCCCGCGGGAATAGCAATCAGCCCCAGCATTTT.

The V gene is TRBV9, the J gene TRBJ2-1, with D possibly being TRBD2 (6 bases). The CDR3 is made up of 17 amino acids. Looked up from germline, CDR1 is SGDLS and CDR2 is YYNGEE. Trimming cost V 4 bases and J 2 bases, with 19 bases left between them. The CDR3 DNA reads as TGTGCCAGCAGCTCCACCTGGGGCGGGAAAGCCTACAATGAGCAGTTCTTC. Amino acids: CASSSTWGGKAYNEQFF.

The chain has TRBV24-1 and TRBJ2-2, with a tentative D call TRBD1 (6 bases). The V gene lost 5 bases and the J gene lost 0 bases, with 21 bases spanning the gap. The CDR3 extends over 19 amino acids. From germline, CDR1 is KGHDR and CDR2 SFDVKD. The CDR3 sequence is CATSAPRGFKGTNTGELFF. In DNA, the CDR3 is TGTGCCACCAGTGCTCCGAGGGGGTTTAAGGGTACGAACACCGGGGAGCTGTTTTTT.

The rearrangement joins TRBV29-1 to TRBJ2-5; 8 bases fit TRBD1. Germline V gives CDR1 SQVTM, CDR2 ANQGSEA. The CDR3 sequence is 12 residues long. The J segment lost 4 bases and the V segment lost 7 bases, leaving 5 bases of the junction unmatched. In DNA form, the CDR3 reads TGCAGCGCCTCGACAGGGGCAGAGACCCAGTACTTC. It codes for CSASTGAETQYF. The full variable domain, rest sourced from reference TRBV29-1 and TRBJ2-5, is SAVISQKPSRDICQRGTSLTIQCQVDSQVTMMFWYRQQPGQSLTLIATANQGSEATYESGFVIDKFPISRPNLTFSTLTVSNMSPEDSSIYLCSASTGAETQYFGPGTRLLVL.

The rearrangement joins TRBV5-4 to TRBJ2-1; D is undetermined. The length of the CDR3 is 14 residues. V was clipped by 4 bases and J by 5 bases, with 13 bases between them. Germline lookup yields CDR1 SGHNT and CDR2 YYREEE (reference sequence). CDR3 region: CASSPGGLHNEQFF. The CDR3 DNA reads as TGTGCCAGCAGCCCCGGTGGGCTTCACAATGAGCAGTTCTTC.

This clone showed up just a few times. The rearrangement uses TRBV5-1 and TRBJ1-6, with 8 bases aligning to TRBD1. The CDR3 sequence is 12 residues long. Germline V CDR1 and CDR2: SGHRS, YFSETQ. V gave up 0 bases and J gave up 14 bases; unmatched junction bases: 1. The CDR3 reads CASSLDRGSLHF. DNA for the CDR3: TGCGCCAGCAGCTTGGACAGGGGGTCCCTCCACTTT.

The V and J genes are TRBV10-1 and TRBJ2-7; 14 bases agree with TRBD2. The CDR3 runs to 18 residues. CDR1 is WNHNN and CDR2 is SYGVQD in the germline V gene (reference sequence). V gave up 0 bases and J gave up 0 bases; unmatched junction bases: 4. CDR3 in DNA: TGCGCCAGCAGTGAGTCGCGAGGGACTAGCGGGAGCTCCTACGAGCAGTACTTC. Translation: CASSESRGTSGSSYEQYF.

This chain links TRBV20-1 with TRBJ1-3; no clear D. CDR1 DFQATT and CDR2 SNEGSKA come from the germline V gene (reference sequence). The CDR3 length is 14 residues. V gave up 3 bases and J gave up 1 base, with 10 bases separating them. CDR3 in DNA: TGCAGTGCTAGTCGGGAAGGGTCTGGAAACACCATATATTTT. Amino acids: CSASREGSGNTIYF.

CDR3 coding DNA: TGTGCCAGCAGCCAAGACGGCGGGAGCTCCTACAATGAGCAGTTCTTC. This gives the protein CASSQDGGSSYNEQFF. The V gene is TRBV6-4, the J gene TRBJ2-1; 7 bases align to TRBD2. Germline V gives CDR1 MRHNA, CDR2 SNTAGT. V shed 6 bases, J shed 0 bases, and the junction held 8 bases outside the gene matches. The CDR3 covers 16 residues.

The V call is TRBV4-3, the J call TRBJ2-7, with 14 bases aligning to TRBD2. Trimming took 4 bases from V and 6 from J; bases not matched to a gene: 2. CDR1 and CDR2 from the germline V gene are LGHNA and YSLEER. This CDR3 is built from 14 residues. The CDR3 reads CASSLGLAGVEQYF. CDR3 bases: TGCGCCAGCAGCCTGGGACTAGCGGGAGTCGAGCAGTACTTC.